The 22 T cell receptor beta chains given below trace back to one sample, sequenced in a study of OX40 agonist ivuxolimab in advanced cancers. Sequencing was performed with immunoSEQ multiplex PCR; in TCRdb, only in-frame clones are kept and a portion is missing. The data contain roughly 140,000 clones, 94% of them singletons. The specimen was CD4+ or CD8+ T cells sorted from blood, collected in a trial of the OX40 agonist ivuxolimab. The receptors were sampled from an adult with an advanced solid tumor such as melanoma, head and neck, liver or kidney cancer.

The chain employs TRBV27 and TRBJ1-2; 10 nucleotides align to TRBD1. Germline CDR1 MNHEY, CDR2 SMNVEV (reference sequence). V was pared by 4 bases and J by 6 bases, with 8 bases of the junction left unmatched. The CDR3 covers 15 residues. CDR3 nucleotides: TGTGCCAGCAGTTCGTGGACAGGGGGGAGGAATGGCTACACCTTC. Translated, it gives CASSSWTGGRNGYTF.

The rearrangement links TRBV9 to TRBJ2-2; D may correspond to TRBD1 or TRBD2 (5 bases each). The V and J ends lost 5 bases and 1 base respectively, with 15 bases between them. Per the germline V gene, CDR1 is SGDLS and CDR2 is YYNGEE. CDR3 length: 16 residues. CDR3 DNA sequence: TGTGCCAGCAGGGCAAGGGGAGATCAGAACACCGGGGAGCTGTTTTTT. Translated, it gives CASRARGDQNTGELFF. The complete variable domain, with remaining parts taken from reference TRBV9 and TRBJ2-2, reads DSGVTQTPKHLITATGQRVTLRCSPRSGDLSVYWYQQSLDQGLQFLIQYYNGEERAKGNILERFSAQQFPDLHSELNLSSLELGDSALYFCASRARGDQNTGELFFGEGSRLTVL.

The J gene is TRBJ1-3, the V gene TRBV28; 11 bases fit TRBD1. Germline V gene sequence: CDR1 MDHEN, CDR2 SYDVKM. J lost 7 bases, V lost 7 bases, and 9 bases had no gene match. The length of the CDR3 is 15 residues. Here the CDR3 reads CASIEGGQGANTIYF. CDR3 nucleotide sequence: TGTGCCAGCATCGAGGGAGGACAGGGGGCGAACACCATATATTTT.

The chain is built from TRBV18 and TRBJ2-6; 8 positions match TRBD2. Per germline, CDR1 KGHSH and CDR2 LQKENI. The CDR3 consists of 18 residues. V was pared by 1 base and J by 4 bases, with 9 bases of the junction left unmatched. The CDR3 DNA reads as TGTGCCAGCTCACCACTAACTAGCGGTTCGGTAGGGGCCAACGTCCTGACTTTC. Translation gives CASSPLTSGSVGANVLTF.

V gene TRBV6-5 combines with J gene TRBJ2-7; D might be TRBD2 (7 bases). Trimming stripped 0 bases from V and 2 bases from J, with 8 bases between. Germline V gene sequence: CDR1 MNHEY, CDR2 SVGAGI. CDR3 length equals 14 residues. The CDR3 region has the DNA TGTGCCAGCAGTTACTCCGGGGGGCCCTACGAGCAGTACTTC. Translated, it gives CASSYSGGPYEQYF.

The rearrangement uses TRBV5-1 and TRBJ2-2; 8 bases align to TRBD1. V lost 4 bases, J lost 5 bases, and 7 bases stayed unmatched. The CDR3 totals 15 residues. CDR1 and CDR2 from the germline V gene are SGHRS and YFSETQ. The CDR3: CASSIWTGKTGELFF. The CDR3 DNA reads TGCGCCAGCAGCATATGGACAGGGAAAACCGGGGAGCTGTTTTTT. Full variable domain (outside the CDR3, taken from reference TRBV5-1 and TRBJ2-2): KAGVTQTPRYLIKTRGQQVTLSCSPISGHRSVSWYQQTPGQGLQFLFEYFSETQRNKGNFPGRFSGRQFSNSRSEMNVSTLELGDSALYLCASSIWTGKTGELFFGEGSRLTVL.

This clone appeared once. As DNA, the CDR3 is TGTGCCAGCAGCGGCTCTAGCGGGAGGGCCGCAGATACGCAGTATTTT. This gives the protein CASSGSSGRAADTQYF. The chain employs TRBV9 and TRBJ2-3, with 12 bases that match TRBD2. Trimming removed 3 bases from V and 4 bases from J; junction bases left unmatched: 6. The CDR3 length is 16 residues. Germline V lookup: CDR1 SGDLS, CDR2 YYNGEE. Complete variable domain (other parts from reference TRBV9 and TRBJ2-3): DSGVTQTPKHLITATGQRVTLRCSPRSGDLSVYWYQQSLDQGLQFLIQYYNGEERAKGNILERFSAQQFPDLHSELNLSSLELGDSALYFCASSGSSGRAADTQYFGPGTRLTVL.

This clone was seen a single time. The J gene is TRBJ2-3, the V gene TRBV6-6; D is ambiguous. Between the trimmed V and J ends, which lost 5 bases and 7 bases, there was a span of 10 bases. The CDR3 totals 12 residues. Germline assignment: CDR1 MNHNY and CDR2 SVGAGI (reference sequence). The CDR3, as DNA: TGTGCCAGCAGTGACGGGCAAAATACGCAGTATTTT. Translating gives CASSDGQNTQYF.

J is TRBJ2-3 and V is TRBV5-1; TRBD1 might be the D (6 bases). The CDR3 totals 16 residues. CDR1 is SGHRS, CDR2 YFSETQ, per germline. V lost 4 bases and J 4 bases, leaving 19 bases between the germline ends. DNA for the CDR3: TGCGCCAGCAGCCCGACCGGGACACCCTTTCCAGATACGCAGTATTTT. As protein: CASSPTGTPFPDTQYF.

The chain is built from TRBV5-4 and TRBJ2-7; D may correspond to TRBD1 or TRBD2 (6 bases each). CDR1 is SGHNT and CDR2 is YYREEE in the germline V gene (reference sequence). Trimming removed 3 bases at V and 4 bases at J, with 26 bases between. The CDR3 totals 18 residues. The CDR3 sequence: CASSSGAPTRSGAYEQYF. As DNA, the CDR3 is TGTGCCAGCAGCTCGGGAGCCCCGACACGTTCGGGGGCTTACGAGCAGTACTTC.

The J gene is TRBJ1-6, the V gene TRBV19; D gene ambiguous. CDR1 is LNHDA, CDR2 SQIVND, per germline (reference sequence). With 3 bases removed from V and 0 bases from J, the gap between germline ends came to 9 bases. The CDR3 has 16 residues. The CDR3 sequence: CASSMAGSSYNSPLHF. The CDR3 DNA follows: TGTGCCAGTAGTATGGCGGGAAGCTCCTATAATTCACCCCTCCACTTT.

CDR3 DNA: TGCGCCAGCAGCTTAGGACAGGTACTGAACACTGAAGCTTTCTTT. Protein sequence: CASSLGQVLNTEAFF. This rearrangement joins TRBV5-1 to TRBJ1-1, with 7 bases that match TRBD1. The length of the CDR3 is 15 residues. Per the germline V gene, CDR1 is SGHRS and CDR2 is YFSETQ. V shed 2 bases, J shed 0 bases, and the junction held 4 bases outside the gene matches. Drawing the rest from reference TRBV5-1 and TRBJ1-1, the complete variable domain is KAGVTQTPRYLIKTRGQQVTLSCSPISGHRSVSWYQQTPGQGLQFLFEYFSETQRNKGNFPGRFSGRQFSNSRSEMNVSTLELGDSALYLCASSLGQVLNTEAFFGQGTRLTVV.

This chain connects TRBV2 to TRBJ1-5, with unresolved D. V was clipped by 2 bases and J by 3 bases, with 11 bases between them. Germline V gene sequence: CDR1 SNHLY, CDR2 FYNNEI. This CDR3 contains 15 residues. The CDR3 DNA sequence: TGTGCCAGCAGTGAAATGGGTCTCCCCAATCAGCCCCAGCATTTT. The encoded protein is CASSEMGLPNQPQHF.

As to this clone: Other nucleotide sequences in the sample specify the same CDR3. J is TRBJ2-1 and V is TRBV7-2, with 10 nucleotides matching TRBD2. Germline V gene data show CDR1 as SGHTA and CDR2 as FQGNSA. The V and J ends lost 4 bases and 4 bases, in that order; junction bases with no gene match: 4. The CDR3 is made up of 15 amino acids. CDR3 region: CASSSRTSGYNEQFF. CDR3 sequence (DNA): TGTGCCAGCAGCTCCCGGACTAGCGGTTACAATGAGCAGTTCTTC.

The rearrangement joins TRBV7-9 to TRBJ2-7, with D uncertain. The CDR3 loop spans 12 amino acids. CDR1 SEHNR and CDR2 FQNEAQ come from the germline V gene (reference sequence). The V end lost 4 bases, the J end lost 4 bases, and 8 bases lay between the germline ends. The CDR3 here is CASSWATYEQYF. The DNA for the CDR3 is TGTGCCAGCAGCTGGGCCACGTACGAGCAGTACTTC.

The rearrangement links TRBV5-1 to TRBJ1-2; D might be TRBD1 (6 bases). V gave up 0 bases and J gave up 8 bases, with 14 bases separating them. Germline-derived CDR1 and CDR2 are SGHRS and YFSETQ. The CDR3 runs 14 residues. The CDR3 is CASSLAPGVEGYTF. Written as DNA, the CDR3 is TGCGCCAGCAGCTTGGCCCCAGGGGTAGAAGGCTACACCTTC.

The chain is built from TRBV4-3 and TRBJ2-7; D possibly corresponds to TRBD1 (6 bases). Germline CDR1 reads LGHNA; CDR2 reads YSLEER. V lost 3 bases and J 3 bases, leaving 12 bases between the germline ends. The CDR3 loop spans 14 amino acids. The CDR3: CASSHTPGDYEQYF. CDR3 nucleotide sequence: TGCGCCAGCAGCCACACACCAGGGGACTACGAGCAGTACTTC.

This clone showed up just once. The J gene is TRBJ2-5, the V gene TRBV7-2; tentative D call: TRBD2 (5 bases). The CDR3 is 14 amino acids. From germline, CDR1 is SGHTA and CDR2 FQGNSA. V dropped 5 bases and J dropped 7 bases, with 17 bases sitting between them. CDR3 amino acids: CASSPRGLQRTQYF. The CDR3 nucleotides are TGTGCCAGCAGCCCGAGAGGGCTACAGCGGACCCAGTACTTC.

This chain uses TRBV18 with TRBJ1-1; no clear D. The V end lost 3 bases, the J end lost 3 bases, and 14 bases lay between the germline ends. This CDR3 comprises 15 residues. Per the germline V gene, CDR1 is KGHSH and CDR2 is LQKENI. CDR3 DNA sequence: TGTGCCAGCTCACCCGGGGAAGGAGGTTACACTGAAGCTTTCTTT. Its translation: CASSPGEGGYTEAFF.

The CDR3 DNA reads TGTGCCAGCAGCCGTGAACAGACCGGGGAGCTGTTTTTT. Translation: CASSREQTGELFF. The chain is built from TRBV5-4 and TRBJ2-2; D is undetermined. Germline V CDR1 and CDR2: SGHNT, YYREEE (reference sequence). This CDR3 is 13 amino acids long. V lost 4 bases and J lost 5, with 9 bases in between. Together with reference TRBV5-4 and TRBJ2-2, the CDR3 gives the full variable domain: ETGVTQSPTHLIKTRGQQVTLRCSSQSGHNTVSWYQQALGQGPQFIFQYYREEENGRGNFPPRFSGLQFPNYSSELNVNALELDDSALYLCASSREQTGELFFGEGSRLTVL.

CDR3 amino acids: CASSPHIRTGSNQPQHF. The CDR3 nucleotides read TGTGCCAGCAGCCCGCATATCAGGACAGGGTCAAATCAGCCCCAGCATTTT. J is TRBJ1-5 and V is TRBV4-2, with TRBD1 matching over 8 bases. This CDR3 comprises 17 residues. J lost 4 bases, V lost 4 bases, and 12 bases had no gene match. Per the germline V gene, CDR1 is LGHNA and CDR2 is YNFKEQ.

In nucleotides, the CDR3 is TGTGCCAGCTCACCCGGTCTAGCGGGGGGACCCCAAGAGACCCAGTACTTC. Translating gives CASSPGLAGGPQETQYF. The chain has TRBV18 and TRBJ2-5, with 11 bases that match TRBD2. The trim removed 3 bases at V and 1 base at J, leaving 7 bases unmatched. Germline CDR1 is KGHSH and CDR2 is LQKENI. The CDR3 extends over 17 amino acids.